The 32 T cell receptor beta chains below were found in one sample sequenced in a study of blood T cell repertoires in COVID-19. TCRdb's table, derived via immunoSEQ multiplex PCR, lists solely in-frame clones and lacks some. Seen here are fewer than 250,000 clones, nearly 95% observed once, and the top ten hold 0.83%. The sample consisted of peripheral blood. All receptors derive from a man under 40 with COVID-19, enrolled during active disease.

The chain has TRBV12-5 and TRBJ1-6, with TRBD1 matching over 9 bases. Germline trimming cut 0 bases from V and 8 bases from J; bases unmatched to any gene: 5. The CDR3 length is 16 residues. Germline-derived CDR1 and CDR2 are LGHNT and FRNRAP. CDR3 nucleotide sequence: TGTGCTAGTGGTTTGGTACTCGGGACAGGGCATTCACCCCTCCACTTT. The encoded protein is CASGLVLGTGHSPLHF.

The chain's CDR3 is CSVTVVEDTEAFF. DNA for the CDR3: TGCAGCGTTACCGTCGTCGAGGACACTGAAGCTTTCTTT. The rearrangement links TRBV29-1 to TRBJ1-1; D remains ambiguous. There are 13 residues in the CDR3. V was trimmed by 5 bases and J by 3 bases, leaving 13 bases between them. CDR1 SQVTM and CDR2 ANQGSEA come from the germline V gene.

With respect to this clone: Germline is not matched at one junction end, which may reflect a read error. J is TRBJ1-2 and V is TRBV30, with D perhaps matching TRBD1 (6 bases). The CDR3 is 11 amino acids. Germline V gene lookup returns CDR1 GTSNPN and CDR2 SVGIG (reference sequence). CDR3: CAWSTLLDSYF. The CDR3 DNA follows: TGTGCCTGGAGTACCCTCTTGGACAGCTACTTC. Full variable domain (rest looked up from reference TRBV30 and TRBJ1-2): SQTIHQWPATLVQPVGSPLSLECTVEGTSNPNLYWYRQAAGRGLQLLFYSVGIGQISSEVPQNLSASRPQDRQFILSSKKLLLSDSGFYLCAWSTLLDSYFGSGTRLTVV.

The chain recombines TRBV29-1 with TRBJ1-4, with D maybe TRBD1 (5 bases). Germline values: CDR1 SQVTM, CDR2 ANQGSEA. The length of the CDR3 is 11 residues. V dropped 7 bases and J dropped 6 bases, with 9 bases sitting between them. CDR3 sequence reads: CSALTDEKLFF. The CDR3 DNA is TGCAGCGCCCTGACAGATGAAAAACTGTTTTTT. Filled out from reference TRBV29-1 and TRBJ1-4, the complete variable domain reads SAVISQKPSRDICQRGTSLTIQCQVDSQVTMMFWYRQQPGQSLTLIATANQGSEATYESGFVIDKFPISRPNLTFSTLTVSNMSPEDSSIYLCSALTDEKLFFGSGTQLSVL.

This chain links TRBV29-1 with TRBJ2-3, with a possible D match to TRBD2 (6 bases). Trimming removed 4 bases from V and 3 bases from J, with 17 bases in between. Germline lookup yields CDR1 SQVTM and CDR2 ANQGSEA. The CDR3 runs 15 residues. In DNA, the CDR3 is TGCAGCGTTGCACGTCTAGCGCAGCGGACAGATACGCAGTATTTT. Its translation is CSVARLAQRTDTQYF.

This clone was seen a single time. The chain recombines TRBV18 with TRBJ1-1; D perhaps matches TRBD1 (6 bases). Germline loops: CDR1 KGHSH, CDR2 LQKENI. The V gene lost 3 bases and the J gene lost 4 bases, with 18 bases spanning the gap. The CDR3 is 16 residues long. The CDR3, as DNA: TGTGCCAGCTCACCCATAGGGACACCTTTCGGCACTGAAGCTTTCTTT. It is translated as CASSPIGTPFGTEAFF. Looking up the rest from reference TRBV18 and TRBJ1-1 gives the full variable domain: NAGVMQNPRHLVRRRGQEARLRCSPMKGHSHVYWYRQLPEEGLKFMVYLQKENIIDESGMPKERFSAEFPKEGPSILRIQQVVRGDSAAYFCASSPIGTPFGTEAFFGQGTRLTVV.

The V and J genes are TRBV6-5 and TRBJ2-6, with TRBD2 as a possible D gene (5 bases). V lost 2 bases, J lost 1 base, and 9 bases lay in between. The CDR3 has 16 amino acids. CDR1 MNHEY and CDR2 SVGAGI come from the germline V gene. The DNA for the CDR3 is TGTGCCAGCAGTTACGGAGGAGGATCTGGGGCCAACGTCCTGACTTTC. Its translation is CASSYGGGSGANVLTF.

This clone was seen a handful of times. This chain's CDR3 is CASSPGQGLRNQPQHF. The CDR3 DNA follows: TGTGCCAGCAGCCCGGGACAGGGATTGCGAAATCAGCCCCAGCATTTT. This chain links TRBV3-1 (or the pseudogene TRBV3-2) with TRBJ1-5, with 9 bases lining up with TRBD1. J was trimmed by 4 bases and V by 4 bases; bases with no gene match: 8. Germline CDR1 reads LGHDT; CDR2 reads YNNKEL (reference sequence). This CDR3 has 16 amino acids.

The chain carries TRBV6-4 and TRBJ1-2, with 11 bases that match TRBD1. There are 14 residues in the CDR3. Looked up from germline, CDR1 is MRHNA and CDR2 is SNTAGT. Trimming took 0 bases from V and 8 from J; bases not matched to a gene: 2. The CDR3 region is CASSDSDRGHGYTF. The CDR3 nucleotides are TGTGCCAGCAGTGACTCGGACAGGGGGCACGGCTACACCTTC.

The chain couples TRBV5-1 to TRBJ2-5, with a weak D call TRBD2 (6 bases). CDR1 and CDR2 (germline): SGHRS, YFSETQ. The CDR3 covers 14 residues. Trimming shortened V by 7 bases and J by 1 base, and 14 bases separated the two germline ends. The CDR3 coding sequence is TGCGCCAGCGGTAAGGCGGGGCCCCAAGAGACCCAGTACTTC. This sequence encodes CASGKAGPQETQYF.

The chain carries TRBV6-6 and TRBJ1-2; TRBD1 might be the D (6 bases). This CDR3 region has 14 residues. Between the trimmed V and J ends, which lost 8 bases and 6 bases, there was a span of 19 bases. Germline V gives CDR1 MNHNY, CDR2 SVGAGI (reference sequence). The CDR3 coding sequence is TGTGCCAGCCGAGGGACATCCCAAAAGCATGGCTACACCTTC. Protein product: CASRGTSQKHGYTF.

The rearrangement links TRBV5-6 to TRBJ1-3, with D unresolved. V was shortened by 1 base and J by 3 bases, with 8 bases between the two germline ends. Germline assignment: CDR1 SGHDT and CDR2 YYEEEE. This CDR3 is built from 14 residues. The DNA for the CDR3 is TGTGCCAGCAGCTTGATGGTAGTTGGAAACACCATATATTTT. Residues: CASSLMVVGNTIYF.

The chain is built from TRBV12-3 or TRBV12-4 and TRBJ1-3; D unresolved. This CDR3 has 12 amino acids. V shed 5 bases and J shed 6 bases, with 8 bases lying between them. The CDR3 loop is CASSPRKNTIYF. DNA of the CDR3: TGTGCCAGCAGTCCGCGTAAAAACACCATATATTTT.

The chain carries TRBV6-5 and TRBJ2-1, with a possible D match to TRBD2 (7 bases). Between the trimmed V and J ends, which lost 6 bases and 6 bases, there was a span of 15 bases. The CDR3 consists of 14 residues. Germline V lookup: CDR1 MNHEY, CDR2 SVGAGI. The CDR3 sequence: CASRFAGAPNEQFF. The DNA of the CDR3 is TGTGCCAGCAGGTTTGCGGGGGCCCCCAATGAGCAGTTCTTC.

The CDR3 bases are TGTGCCAGCAGTGATTTGCTAGAAGCTTTCTTT. Protein product: CASSDLLEAFF. The V gene is TRBV6-1, the J gene TRBJ1-1; no definite D call. The CDR3 covers 11 residues. V was shortened by 3 bases and J by 8 bases, with 7 bases between the two germline ends. Germline V gives CDR1 MNHNS, CDR2 SASEGT.

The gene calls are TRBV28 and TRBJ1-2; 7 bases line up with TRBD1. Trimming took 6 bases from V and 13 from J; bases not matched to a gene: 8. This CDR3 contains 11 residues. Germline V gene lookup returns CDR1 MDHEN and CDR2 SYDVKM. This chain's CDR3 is CASSSDRDPTF. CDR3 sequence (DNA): TGTGCCAGCAGCTCTGACAGGGACCCCACCTTC.

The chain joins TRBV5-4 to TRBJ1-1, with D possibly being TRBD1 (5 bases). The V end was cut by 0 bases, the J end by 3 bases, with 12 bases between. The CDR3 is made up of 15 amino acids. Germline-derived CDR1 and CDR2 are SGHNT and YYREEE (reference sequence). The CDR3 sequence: CASSLDSGVDTEAFF. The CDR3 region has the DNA TGTGCCAGCAGCTTGGATTCGGGGGTTGACACTGAAGCTTTCTTT.

CDR3 loop: CASSHRQGALFGYTF. The CDR3 region has the DNA TGCGCCAGCAGTCATCGACAGGGGGCGCTTTTTGGCTACACCTTC. This chain connects TRBV23-1 to TRBJ1-2; 10 bases fit TRBD1. TRBV23-1 is annotated as an ORF whose role is uncertain. The J segment lost 7 bases and the V segment lost 3 bases, leaving 8 bases of the junction unmatched. The CDR3 has 15 residues.

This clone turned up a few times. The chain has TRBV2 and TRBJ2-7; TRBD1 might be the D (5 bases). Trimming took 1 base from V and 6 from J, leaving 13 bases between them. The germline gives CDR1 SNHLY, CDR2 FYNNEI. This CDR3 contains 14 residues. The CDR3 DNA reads TGTGCCAGCAGTGAAGTGACAGCTAATTCCGAGCAGTACTTC. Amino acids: CASSEVTANSEQYF.

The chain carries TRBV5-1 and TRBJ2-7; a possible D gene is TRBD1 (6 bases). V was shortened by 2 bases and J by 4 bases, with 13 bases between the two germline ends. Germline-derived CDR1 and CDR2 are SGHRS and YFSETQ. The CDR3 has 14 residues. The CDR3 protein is CASSLRTDPYEQYF. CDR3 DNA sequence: TGCGCCAGCAGCTTACGGACAGACCCGTACGAGCAGTACTTC.

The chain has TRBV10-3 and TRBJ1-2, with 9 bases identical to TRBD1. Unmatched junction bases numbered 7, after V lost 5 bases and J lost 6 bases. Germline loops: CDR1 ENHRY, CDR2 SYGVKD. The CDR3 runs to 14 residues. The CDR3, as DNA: TGTGCCATCAGTCCGGGACAGGGATTAGATGGCTACACCTTC. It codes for CAISPGQGLDGYTF.

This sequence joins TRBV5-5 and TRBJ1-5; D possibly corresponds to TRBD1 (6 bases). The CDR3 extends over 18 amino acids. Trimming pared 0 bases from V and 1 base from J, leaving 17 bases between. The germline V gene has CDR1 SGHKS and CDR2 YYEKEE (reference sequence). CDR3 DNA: TGTGCCAGCAGCTTGGGGGGGCACACGGGTGTCAGCAATCAGCCCCAGCATTTT. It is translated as CASSLGGHTGVSNQPQHF.

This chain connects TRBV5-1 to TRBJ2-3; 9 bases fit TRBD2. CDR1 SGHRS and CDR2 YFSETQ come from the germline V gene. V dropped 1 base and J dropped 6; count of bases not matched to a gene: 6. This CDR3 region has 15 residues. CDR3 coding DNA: TGCGCCAGCAGCTTGACCGGGACTAGCTCTGATACGCAGTATTTT. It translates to CASSLTGTSSDTQYF.

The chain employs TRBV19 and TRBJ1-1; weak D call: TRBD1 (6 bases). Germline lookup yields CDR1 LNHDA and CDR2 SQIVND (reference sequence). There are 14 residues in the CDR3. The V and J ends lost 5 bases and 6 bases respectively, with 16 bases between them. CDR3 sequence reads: CASSVANRQAEAFF. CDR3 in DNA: TGTGCCAGTAGTGTAGCAAATCGACAGGCTGAAGCTTTCTTT.

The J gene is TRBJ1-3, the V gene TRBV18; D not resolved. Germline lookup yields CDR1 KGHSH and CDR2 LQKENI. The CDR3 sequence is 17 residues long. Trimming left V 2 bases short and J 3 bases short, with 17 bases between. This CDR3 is CASSPMAPGVDGNTIYF. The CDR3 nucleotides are TGTGCCAGCTCACCAATGGCCCCCGGGGTGGATGGAAACACCATATATTTT.

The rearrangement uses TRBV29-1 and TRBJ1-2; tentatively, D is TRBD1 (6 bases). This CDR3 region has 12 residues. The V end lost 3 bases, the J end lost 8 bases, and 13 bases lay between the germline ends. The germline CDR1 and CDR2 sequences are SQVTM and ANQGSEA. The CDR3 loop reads CSVEPGDEGYTF. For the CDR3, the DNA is TGCAGCGTTGAGCCAGGGGATGAGGGCTACACCTTC.

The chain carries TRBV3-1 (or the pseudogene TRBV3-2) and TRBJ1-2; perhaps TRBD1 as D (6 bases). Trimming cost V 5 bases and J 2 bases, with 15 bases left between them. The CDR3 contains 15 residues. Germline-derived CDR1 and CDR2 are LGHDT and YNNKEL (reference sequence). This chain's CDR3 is CASSLGGGLNYGYTF. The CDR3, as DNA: TGTGCCAGCAGCTTAGGGGGGGGCTTAAACTATGGCTACACCTTC.

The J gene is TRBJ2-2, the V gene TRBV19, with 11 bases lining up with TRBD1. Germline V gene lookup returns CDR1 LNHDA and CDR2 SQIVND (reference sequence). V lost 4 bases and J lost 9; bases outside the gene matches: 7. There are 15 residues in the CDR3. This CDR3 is CASSKGDRGMRELFF. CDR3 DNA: TGTGCCAGTAGTAAAGGGGACAGGGGGATGCGGGAGCTGTTTTTT.

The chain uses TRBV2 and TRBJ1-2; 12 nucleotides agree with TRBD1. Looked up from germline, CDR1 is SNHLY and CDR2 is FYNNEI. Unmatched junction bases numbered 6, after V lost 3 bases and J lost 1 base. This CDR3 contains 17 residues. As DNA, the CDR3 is TGTGCCAGCAGTGAGGGGACAGGGGGCGAACTTAACTATGGCTACACCTTC. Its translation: CASSEGTGGELNYGYTF.

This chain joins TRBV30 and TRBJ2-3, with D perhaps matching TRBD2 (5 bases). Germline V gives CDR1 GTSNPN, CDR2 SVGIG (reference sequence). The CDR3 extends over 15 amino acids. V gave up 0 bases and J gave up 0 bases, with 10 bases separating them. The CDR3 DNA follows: TGTGCCTGGAGTGTAAGGAGGACTAGCACAGATACGCAGTATTTT. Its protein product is CAWSVRRTSTDTQYF.

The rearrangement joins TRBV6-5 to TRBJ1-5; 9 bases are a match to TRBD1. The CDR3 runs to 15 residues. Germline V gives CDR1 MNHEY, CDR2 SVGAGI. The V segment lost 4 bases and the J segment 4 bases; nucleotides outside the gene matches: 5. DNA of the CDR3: TGTGCCAGCAGTTTCGGACAGGGGACGAATCAGCCCCAGCATTTT. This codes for CASSFGQGTNQPQHF.

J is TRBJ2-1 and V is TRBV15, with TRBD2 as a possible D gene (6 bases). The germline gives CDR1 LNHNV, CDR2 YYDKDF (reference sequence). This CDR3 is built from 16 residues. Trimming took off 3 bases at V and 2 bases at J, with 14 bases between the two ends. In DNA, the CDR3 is TGTGCCACCAGCAGGCGGGACTTCGCCACCTACAATGAGCAGTTCTTC. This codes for CATSRRDFATYNEQFF.